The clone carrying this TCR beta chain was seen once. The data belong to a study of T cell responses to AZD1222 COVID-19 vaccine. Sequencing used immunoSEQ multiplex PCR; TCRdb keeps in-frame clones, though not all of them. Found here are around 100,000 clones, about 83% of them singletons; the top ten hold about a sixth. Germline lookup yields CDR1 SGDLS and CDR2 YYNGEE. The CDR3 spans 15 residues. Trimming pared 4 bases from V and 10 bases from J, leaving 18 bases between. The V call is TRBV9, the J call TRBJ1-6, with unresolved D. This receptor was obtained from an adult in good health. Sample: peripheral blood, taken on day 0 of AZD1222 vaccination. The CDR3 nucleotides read TGTGCCAGCAGCCTATTGGCACAGTATGGATCACCCCTCCACTTT. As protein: CASSLLAQYGSPLHF. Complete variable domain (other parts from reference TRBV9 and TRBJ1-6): DSGVTQTPKHLITATGQRVTLRCSPRSGDLSVYWYQQSLDQGLQFLIQYYNGEERAKGNILERFSAQQFPDLHSELNLSSLELGDSALYFCASSLLAQYGSPLHFGNGTRLTVT.